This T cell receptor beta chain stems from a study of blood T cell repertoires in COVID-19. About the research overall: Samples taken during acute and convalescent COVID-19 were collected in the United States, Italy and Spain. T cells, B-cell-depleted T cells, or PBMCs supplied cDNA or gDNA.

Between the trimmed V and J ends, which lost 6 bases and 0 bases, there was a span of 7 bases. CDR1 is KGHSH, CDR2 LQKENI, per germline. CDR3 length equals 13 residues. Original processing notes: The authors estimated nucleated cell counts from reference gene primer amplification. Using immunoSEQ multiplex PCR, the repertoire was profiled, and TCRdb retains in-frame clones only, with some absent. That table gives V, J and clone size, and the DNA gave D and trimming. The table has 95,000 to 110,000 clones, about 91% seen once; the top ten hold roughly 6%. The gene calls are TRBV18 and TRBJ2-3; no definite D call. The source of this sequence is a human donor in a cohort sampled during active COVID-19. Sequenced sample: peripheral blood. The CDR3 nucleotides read TGTGCCAGCTCGCCGACTAGCACAGATACGCAGTATTTT. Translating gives CASSPTSTDTQYF.